Listed below are T cell receptor beta chains from one sample, sequenced in a study of CD8 T cells in ankylosing spondylitis. TCRdb re-called the 5' RACE reads through MiXCR, storing one row per CDR3 protein. The sample comprises under 250,000 distinct CDR3 sequences, about 10% of which are singletons, and approximately 6.6% rests with the top ten. The sequenced material came from blood, either unsorted or a sorted T cell fraction (not recorded which). These receptors all come from a male donor with ankylosing spondylitis or in good health (not recorded which). Each CDR3 is given with its conserved first and last residue. The D gene is left open where the match is weak. Not all rows give a size; the values are once, few, many and, for expanded clones, a class.

>TRBV5-1|many|TRBJ2-1|TRBD2|14
TGCGCCAGCAGCCTAGCGGGGCCCTACAATGAGCAGTTCTTC
CASSLAGPYNEQFF
>TRBV5-1|.|TRBJ2-7|TRBD1|15
TGCGCCAGCAGTCCAACGACAGGGGGGTCCTCCGAGCAGTACTTC
CASSPTTGGSSEQYF
>TRBV10-3|many|TRBJ1-5|.|13
TGTGCCATCAGTGTACAAGGCAATCAGCCCCAGCATTTT
CAISVQGNQPQHF
>TRBV20-1|.|TRBJ1-5|TRBD1|17
TGCAGTGCTAGAGGAAAGACGGACAGGGGGATCAATCAGCCCCAGCATTTT
CSARGKTDRGINQPQHF
>TRBV5-1|.|TRBJ1-6|.|15
TGCGCCAGCAGCTTAGGGCCAGCCATTGATTCACCCCTCCACTTT
CASSLGPAIDSPLHF
>TRBV29-1|few|TRBJ1-2|.|12
TGCAGCGTTGAGGTGGTCCTCAATGGCTACACCTTC
CSVEVVLNGYTF
>TRBV5-1|.|TRBJ2-5|.|14
TGCGCCAGCAGCTTGGGTGGCAGACTAGAGACCCAGTACTTC
CASSLGGRLETQYF
>TRBV24-1|many|TRBJ1-1|TRBD1|13
TGTGCCACCAGTGACCCGGGACAGATTGAAGCTTTCTTT
CATSDPGQIEAFF
>TRBV5-1|many|TRBJ1-2|.|12
TGCGCCAGCCGGACAAGAAACTATGGCTACACCTTC
CASRTRNYGYTF
>TRBV7-6|many|TRBJ2-3|TRBD2|14
TGTGCCAGCAGCACGAGCGGGGGCACAGATACGCAGTATTTT
CASSTSGGTDTQYF
>TRBV20-1|many|TRBJ2-5|.|11
TGCAGTGCTAGTTTGGTAGAGACCCAGTACTTC
CSASLVETQYF
>TRBV20-1|many|TRBJ2-2|.|15
TGCAGTGCTAGTTATGCGGGTACCCAAACCGGGGAGCTGTTTTTT
CSASYAGTQTGELFF
>TRBV5-1|many|TRBJ2-2|TRBD1|15
TGCGCCAGCAGCGCAGGGGGCGCGAACACCGGGGAGCTGTTTTTT
CASSAGGANTGELFF
>TRBV12-3/TRBV12-4|many|TRBJ2-3|.|14
TGTGCCAGCAGTCCCCTACTAGTCCCAGATACGCAGTATTTT
CASSPLLVPDTQYF
>TRBV18|.|TRBJ1-4|.|17
TGTGCCAGCTCCCTCCTTTCCGACAGCACAACTAATGAAAAACTGTTTTTT
CASSLLSDSTTNEKLFF
>TRBV7-6|many|TRBJ2-2|.|16
TGTGCCAGCAGCTTAGTGGGCGTCAGGGGCACCGGGGAGCTGTTTTTT
CASSLVGVRGTGELFF
>TRBV7-9|.|TRBJ2-3|TRBD1|16
TGTGCCAGCAGCCTCTGGGGACAGGGCAACACAGATACGCAGTATTTT
CASSLWGQGNTDTQYF
>TRBV12-3/TRBV12-4|many|TRBJ2-3|TRBD2|15
TGTGCCAGCAGTTTAGCGCATGCTAGCGGGAGGGCTGGGGATTTT
CASSLAHASGRAGDF
>TRBV3-1|few|TRBJ2-7|.|16
TGTGCCAGCAGCCGGACCCCCCCGGGTGGATCCTACGAGCAGTACTTC
CASSRTPPGGSYEQYF
>TRBV5-1|.|TRBJ2-1|TRBD2|15
TGCGCCAGCAGCCCCCCGGTTAGCGGGAACAATGAGCAGTTCTTC
CASSPPVSGNNEQFF
>TRBV7-2|few|TRBJ2-3|.|13
TGTGCCAGCAGCGCAACTAGATTGGATACGCAGTATTTT
CASSATRLDTQYF
>TRBV10-3|many|TRBJ2-7|.|13
TGTGCCATCAGTGAGTCCCCAGGGTACGAGCAGTACTTC
CAISESPGYEQYF
>TRBV7-8|many|TRBJ2-1|.|17
TGTGCCAGCAGCTTATTTGGAGGAGCCCCTGGGAACAATGAGCAGTTCTTC
CASSLFGGAPGNNEQFF
>TRBV6-1|many|TRBJ1-5|.|16
TGTGCCAGCACCCCCGGGGTCGGGGCGAGCAATCAGCCCCAGCATTTT
CASTPGVGASNQPQHF
>TRBV7-2|.|TRBJ2-2|.|14
TGTGCCAGCAGCCTCGGGACACCAACCGGGGAGCTGTTTTTT
CASSLGTPTGELFF
>TRBV2|.|TRBJ1-1|TRBD1|15
TGTGCCAGCAGGCTTGAGACAGGGACTCCCACTGAAGCTTTCTTT
CASRLETGTPTEAFF
>TRBV3-1|.|TRBJ2-1|.|18
TGTGCCAGCAGCCAAGATCGGGGGTGGGTGAGCTCCTACAATGAGCAGTTCTTC
CASSQDRGWVSSYNEQFF
>TRBV7-2|few|TRBJ2-7|.|13
TGTGCCAGCAGCTCCCATAGGGCCTACGAGCAGTACTTC
CASSSHRAYEQYF
>TRBV20-1|few|TRBJ1-5|.|14
TGCAGTGCTCCAGGGGAATTGGCGAGTCAGCCCCAGCATTTT
CSAPGELASQPQHF
>TRBV6-4|few|TRBJ2-1|.|14
TGTGCCAGCAGTGACTCGGGGCCGAATAGTGAGCAGTTCTTC
CASSDSGPNSEQFF
>TRBV20-1|many|TRBJ2-1|TRBD2|16
TGCAGTGCTAGAAAAAATCTAGCGGGAGATTACAATGAGCAGTTCTTC
CSARKNLAGDYNEQFF
>TRBV25-1|many|TRBJ2-1|TRBD1|15
TGTGCCAGCAGTGCACAGGGGAGCTCCTACAATGAGCAGTTCTTC
CASSAQGSSYNEQFF
>TRBV5-1|many|TRBJ2-1|TRBD2|18
TGCGCCAGCAGCTTAACGGGACTAGCGGGAAGATCCTACAATGAGCAGTTCTTC
CASSLTGLAGRSYNEQFF
>TRBV10-2|once|TRBJ2-1|TRBD1|16
TGCGCCAGCGGAACCCGGACAGGGTGGCCCTACAATGAGCAGTTCTTC
CASGTRTGWPYNEQFF
>TRBV28|.|TRBJ2-7|TRBD2|15
TGTGCCAGCAGCCCGACTAGCGGGAGTCACTACGAGCAGTACTTC
CASSPTSGSHYEQYF
>TRBV5-1|many|TRBJ2-5|TRBD2|17
TGCGCCAGCAGCCTGGGGACTAGCGGGGTGTACCAAGAGACCCAGTACTTC
CASSLGTSGVYQETQYF
>TRBV20-1|many|TRBJ2-5|TRBD1|14
TGCAGTGCTAGAGATCAGGGGGTCATGGAGACCCAGTACTTC
CSARDQGVMETQYF
>TRBV29-1|many|TRBJ2-3|.|15
TGCAGCGTTGATTTGTCAGGGGTTATCACAGATACGCAGTATTTT
CSVDLSGVITDTQYF
>TRBV25-1|.|TRBJ1-4|.|13
TGTGCCAGCAGTGCCCCGCCTGGCGAAAAACTGTTTTTT
CASSAPPGEKLFF
>TRBV20-1|many|TRBJ1-5|TRBD1|16
TGCAGTGCTCCGACAGGGAAACAGGATAGCAATCAGCCCCAGCATTTT
CSAPTGKQDSNQPQHF
>TRBV27|many|TRBJ2-3|.|13
TGTGCCAGCAGTTTCGAGATCACAGATACGCAGTATTTT
CASSFEITDTQYF
>TRBV12-3/TRBV12-4|.|TRBJ1-3|.|12
TGTGCCAGCAGACGCACAGGGCGGACCATATATTTT
CASRRTGRTIYF